These 27 T cell receptor beta chains share one sample of origin, sequenced in a study of T-cell memory formation after mild COVID-19. TCRdb fed the 5' RACE reads into MiXCR, producing one record per CDR3 protein. The sample shows fewer than 350,000 distinct CDR3 sequences, around an eighth of them seen only once. Sequenced: PBMCs or a T cell subset sorted from them (not recorded which). These receptors were collected from a man between 18 and 29 years old who had mild COVID-19 (a few samples of this study predate the infection). Cell type and time point are not known.

As regards this clonotype: An end of the junction differs from the germline gene, which may be a read error. The V and J genes are TRBV7-6 and TRBJ2-7, with 8 nucleotides matching TRBD1. Germline CDR1 SGHVS, CDR2 FNYEAQ. This CDR3 has 15 amino acids. DNA for the CDR3: TGTGCCAGCAGCAGATGGACAGGGTACTCCGACGAGCAGTACTTC. It specifies CASSRWTGYSDEQYF.

A few counts support this clonotype. One junction end does not reproduce the germline sequence, and a read error may be involved. The V and J genes are TRBV7-3 and TRBJ1-1; D might be TRBD1 (5 bases). Per germline, CDR1 SGHTA and CDR2 FQGTGA. The CDR3 is made up of 12 amino acids. CDR3 residues: CASSSSGTSNVF. CDR3 DNA: TGTGCCAGCAGCTCCTCCGGGACGTCAAACGTCTTT.

This clonotype was detected only a few times. This chain joins TRBV7-8 and TRBJ2-7, with D perhaps matching TRBD2 (5 bases). This CDR3 has 17 residues. Germline V gene lookup returns CDR1 SGHVS and CDR2 FQNEAQ. V lost 4 bases and J lost 6, with 25 bases in between. The DNA for the CDR3 is TGTGCCAGCAGCTCGGCCCCTTTTGGGGTCCGGGGTTTCGAGCAGTACTTC. This codes for CASSSAPFGVRGFEQYF.

This clonotype was seen ten or more times. This chain links TRBV6-5 with TRBJ2-3; D perhaps matches TRBD1 (5 bases). This CDR3 is built from 13 residues. Germline CDR1 and CDR2: MNHEY and SVGAGI. The V and J ends lost 4 bases and 6 bases respectively, with 11 bases between them. The DNA for the CDR3 is TGTGCCAGCAGTTGGTCGACAGCGGATACGCAGTATTTT. Amino acids: CASSWSTADTQYF.

This clonotype was observed a handful of times. The CDR3 region is CASSLGLAYGNTIYF. The CDR3 coding sequence is TGTGCCAGCAGCTTAGGCCTAGCTTATGGAAACACCATATATTTT. The chain has TRBV7-2 and TRBJ1-3; D remains unclear. Germline CDR1 reads SGHTA; CDR2 reads FQGNSA. The length of the CDR3 is 15 residues. V dropped 1 base and J dropped 3 bases, with 10 bases sitting between them.

This rearrangement joins TRBV7-9 to TRBJ1-6; the D is unclear. Trimming stripped 1 base from V and 7 bases from J, with 11 bases between. CDR3 length: 15 residues. CDR1 and CDR2 (germline): SEHNR, FQNEAQ (reference sequence). CDR3 sequence (DNA): TGTGCCAGCAGCTTAGGCGGTATGTGGAATTCACCCCTCCACTTT. Encoded protein: CASSLGGMWNSPLHF.

This chain links TRBV5-5 with TRBJ2-4; tentatively, D is TRBD2 (5 bases). Trimming removed 4 bases from V and 2 bases from J, with 13 bases in between. Looked up from germline, CDR1 is SGHKS and CDR2 is YYEKEE (reference sequence). The CDR3 is 15 amino acids. Written as DNA, the CDR3 is TGTGCCAGCAGCCTCCCTGAGGGCTCCAAAAACATTCAGTACTTC. It encodes CASSLPEGSKNIQYF.

The chain recombines TRBV6-5 with TRBJ1-6; 7 bases are a match to TRBD1. This CDR3 is built from 14 residues. The germline V gene has CDR1 MNHEY and CDR2 SVGAGI. Losses at the gene ends were 2 bases for V and 7 bases for J; bases not matched to a gene: 2. CDR3 region: CASSYRGQNSPLHF. The CDR3 DNA is TGTGCCAGCAGTTACCGGGGACAGAATTCACCCCTCCACTTT.

The CDR3 nucleotides read TGTGCCAGCAGTGAAAAGAACACCGGGGAGCTGTTTTTT. Amino acid sequence: CASSEKNTGELFF. This chain joins TRBV25-1 and TRBJ2-2; D is undetermined. CDR3 length equals 13 residues. V lost 2 bases and J 1 base, leaving 2 bases between the germline ends. Germline lookup yields CDR1 MGHDK and CDR2 SYGVNS. The whole variable domain, filled in from reference TRBV25-1 and TRBJ2-2, reads EADIYQTPRYLVIGTGKKITLECSQTMGHDKMYWYQQDPGMELHLIHYSYGVNSTEKGDLSSESTVSRIRTEHFPLTLESARPSHTSQYLCASSEKNTGELFFGEGSRLTVL.

This clonotype was seen ten or more times. The gene calls are TRBV10-3 and TRBJ2-7, with D tentatively TRBD2 (6 bases). With 4 bases removed from V and 7 bases from J, the gap between germline ends came to 8 bases. This CDR3 comprises 11 residues. CDR1 is ENHRY and CDR2 is SYGVKD in the germline V gene. This CDR3 reads CAISVGREQYF. In DNA form, the CDR3 reads TGTGCCATCAGTGTGGGGAGGGAGCAGTACTTC.

This chain links TRBV12-3 or TRBV12-4 with TRBJ2-3; 10 nucleotides line up with TRBD1. There are 17 residues in the CDR3. J lost 1 base, V lost 4 bases, and 8 bases had no gene match. CDR3 in amino acids: CASSSSTGGEGTDTQYF. Written as DNA, the CDR3 is TGTGCCAGCAGTTCCTCGACAGGGGGCGAGGGCACAGATACGCAGTATTTT.

This clonotype was detected a few times. The CDR3 region has the DNA TGTGCCAGCAGCTTAGAAAGGGGGTACTACGAGCAGTACGTC. Translation gives CASSLERGYYEQYV. The chain joins TRBV7-2 to TRBJ2-7; TRBD1 might be the D (6 bases). CDR1 is SGHTA, CDR2 FQGNSA, per germline. Trimming took 1 base from V and 3 from J, leaving 10 bases between them. The CDR3 consists of 14 residues.

This clonotype was observed a handful of times. V is TRBV12-3 or TRBV12-4 and J is TRBJ2-7, with unresolved D. Trimming removed 4 bases from V and 3 bases from J, with 10 bases in between. CDR3 length: 13 residues. CDR3 sequence (DNA): TGTGCCAGCAGTTGGTCCAGCCACTACGAGCAGTACTTC. Amino acids: CASSWSSHYEQYF.

The V call is TRBV19, the J call TRBJ2-1; 7 positions match TRBD1. This CDR3 has 14 residues. J gave up 7 bases and V 9 bases, and 12 bases lay outside the gene matches. The germline CDR1 and CDR2 sequences are LNHDA and SQIVND (reference sequence). Written as DNA, the CDR3 is TGTGCCAGCAGAGATAGCCCGGACAGGAATGAGCAGTTCTTC. It translates to CASRDSPDRNEQFF.

CDR3 DNA sequence: TGCGCCAGCAGCCGTGGTGAGGGTCACACTGAAGCTTTCTTT. It is translated as CASSRGEGHTEAFF. V is TRBV4-3 and J is TRBJ1-1; no firm D call. The V gene's germline CDR1 is LGHNA and CDR2 YSLEER. The CDR3 sequence is 14 residues long. Trimming took 4 bases from V and 3 from J, leaving 12 bases between them.

This clonotype has only a few counts. This sequence joins TRBV5-1 and TRBJ2-1; TRBD2 agrees at 14 bases. CDR1 is SGHRS and CDR2 is YFSETQ in the germline V gene. V lost 4 bases and J lost 5; bases outside the gene matches: 5. The CDR3 totals 16 residues. This CDR3 reads CASSKPGLAGDNEQFF. As DNA, the CDR3 is TGCGCCAGCAGCAAGCCGGGACTAGCGGGGGACAATGAGCAGTTCTTC.

The chain carries TRBV12-3 or TRBV12-4 and TRBJ2-1; 8 nucleotides line up with TRBD2. The CDR3 is 14 amino acids. Germline trimming cut 2 bases from V and 9 bases from J; bases unmatched to any gene: 6. The CDR3 here is CASSLIGGVSEQFF. In nucleotides, the CDR3 is TGTGCCAGCAGTTTAATCGGGGGGGTTAGTGAGCAGTTCTTC.

In the case of this clonotype: It may be a read error: a sequence one base away is much more abundant. V usage is TRBV6-6 and J usage is TRBJ1-4; TRBD1 matches at 7 bases. This CDR3 has 16 residues. Germline loops: CDR1 MNHNY, CDR2 SVGAGI (reference sequence). The V segment lost 5 bases and the J segment 10 bases; nucleotides outside the gene matches: 16. The CDR3 DNA sequence: TGTGCCAGCAGTCACACAACAGGGGCGGAAGGGGTAAAACTGTTTTTT. It yields the protein CASSHTTGAEGVKLFF.

This clonotype showed up just a few times. The V call is TRBV7-3, the J call TRBJ2-1, with D possibly TRBD1 on 6 matching bases. This CDR3 region has 15 residues. V lost 3 bases and J lost 0, with 9 bases in between. The germline gives CDR1 SGHTA, CDR2 FQGTGA. The CDR3 region has the DNA TGTGCCAGCAGCTTCGGACAGAGCTCCTACAATGAGCAGTTCTTC. It encodes CASSFGQSSYNEQFF.

The chain recombines TRBV4-3 with TRBJ1-5, with 10 positions matching TRBD1. The CDR3 loop spans 15 amino acids. Germline values: CDR1 LGHNA, CDR2 YSLEER. V dropped 4 bases and J dropped 7; count of bases not matched to a gene: 7. The DNA for the CDR3 is TGCGCCAGCAGCCGGGACAGGGGAGAGGGGCAGCCCCAGCATTTT. Protein sequence: CASSRDRGEGQPQHF.

This sequence joins TRBV4-1 and TRBJ2-1, with TRBD2 matching 13 bases. This CDR3 has 17 residues. The V gene end was trimmed by 2 bases and the J gene end by 7 bases; junction bases not matched to a gene: 8. Germline CDR1 and CDR2: MGHRA and YSYEKL. The CDR3 spells CASSQQLAGGVRNEQFF. As DNA, the CDR3 is TGCGCCAGCAGCCAACAACTAGCGGGGGGGGTAAGGAATGAGCAGTTCTTC.

This sequence joins TRBV6-5 and TRBJ1-2; 9 positions match TRBD1. V lost 8 bases, J lost 7 bases, and 20 bases stayed unmatched. This CDR3 has 17 amino acids. Germline V gene lookup returns CDR1 MNHEY and CDR2 SVGAGI. The CDR3 DNA is TGTGCCAGCCATTCAAGACCGGGACAGGGCAAGGTCGCTGGCTACACCTTC. Amino acid sequence: CASHSRPGQGKVAGYTF.

The rearrangement links TRBV2 to TRBJ1-2; 8 bases fit TRBD1. Looked up from germline, CDR1 is SNHLY and CDR2 is FYNNEI. This CDR3 spans 12 amino acids. V shed 8 bases and J 6 bases; nucleotides not matched to a gene: 5. CDR3 in amino acids: CASQGQDDGYTF. CDR3 nucleotide sequence: TGTGCCAGCCAGGGACAGGATGATGGCTACACCTTC.

The chain uses TRBV24-1 and TRBJ2-1; a weak D match, TRBD2 (5 bases). The germline V gene encodes CDR1 KGHDR and CDR2 SFDVKD. The CDR3 is made up of 15 amino acids. V was trimmed by 4 bases and J by 2 bases, leaving 11 bases between them. The CDR3 nucleotides are TGTGCCACCAGTGACCCTAACGGGGCCTACAATGAGCAGTTCTTC. Its translation is CATSDPNGAYNEQFF.

This clonotype was observed a handful of times. This chain uses TRBV18 with TRBJ2-5; possibly TRBD1 or TRBD2 for D (7 bases each). V lost 1 base to trimming and J lost 7 bases, with 16 bases between them. The CDR3 is 15 residues long. Germline assignment: CDR1 KGHSH and CDR2 LQKENI. CDR3 residues: CASSPLDREGRTQYF. The CDR3 nucleotides read TGTGCCAGCTCACCACTCGACAGGGAGGGGAGGACCCAGTACTTC.

The chain links TRBV7-8 to TRBJ2-3, with a tentative D call TRBD2 (6 bases). The CDR3 runs 14 residues. Germline lookup yields CDR1 SGHVS and CDR2 FQNEAQ. Trimming took off 5 bases at V and 6 bases at J, with 15 bases between the two ends. The CDR3 DNA is TGTGCCAGCAGCCGCCCACGCCTAGCGGATACGCAGTATTTT. This sequence encodes CASSRPRLADTQYF.

This clonotype was counted only a few times. V is TRBV5-8 and J is TRBJ1-2; D unresolved. V was clipped by 0 bases and J by 7 bases, with 19 bases between them. This CDR3 has 16 amino acids. CDR1 and CDR2 (germline): SGHTS, YDEGEE. The CDR3 DNA follows: TGTGCCAGCAGCTTGGGCGGGAGCGGATTGGGTTTTGGCTACACCTTC. Amino acids: CASSLGGSGLGFGYTF.